Listed below are T cell receptor beta chains from one sample, sequenced in a study of blood T cell repertoires in COVID-19. Some clones are missing from TCRdb's copy, which holds only in-frame ones; the method was immunoSEQ multiplex PCR. Here the sample spans around 60,000 clones, about three quarters being singletons. Sequenced material: peripheral blood. The receptors come from a man aged 25-45 years with COVID-19, enrolled during active disease. CDR3s include the opening cysteine and the closing phenylalanine or tryptophan. D genes are given only for firm matches. Size values are once, few and many counts, or a class for expanded clones, and some rows have none.

size,D,V,J,DNA,CDR3
.,TRBD2,TRBV9,TRBJ2-2,TGTGCCAGCAGCGTATATAGCGGGGGGCCGAACACCGGGGAGCTGTTTTTT,CASSVYSGGPNTGELFF
.,TRBD1,TRBV19,TRBJ2-2,TGTGCCAGTAGTATTCAGGGGGCGAACACCGGGGAGCTGTTTTTT,CASSIQGANTGELFF
.,.,TRBV2,TRBJ2-5,TGTGCCAGCAGTGGGTCCAACGGGGAGACCCAGTACTTC,CASSGSNGETQYF
.,TRBD1,TRBV30,TRBJ1-5,TGTGCCTGGAAGGGGGCAGGGAATCAGCCCCAGCATTTT,CAWKGAGNQPQHF
many,.,TRBV2,TRBJ2-7,TGTGCCAGCAGCTCGGACACCCCTTCCTACGAGCAGTACTTC,CASSSDTPSYEQYF
.,.,TRBV27,TRBJ2-7,TGTGCCAGCAGTTTTCAGGAGGGGGCAAGATTCGAGCAGTACTTC,CASSFQEGARFEQYF
.,.,TRBV28,TRBJ1-2,TGTGCCAGCAGTTTACGGGACTATGGCTACACCTTC,CASSLRDYGYTF
few,TRBD2,TRBV2,TRBJ2-2,TGTGCCAGCAGGGAGATACTAGCGGGAGCCGGGGAGCTGTTTTTT,CASREILAGAGELFF
.,.,TRBV7-2,TRBJ2-7,TGTGCCAGCAGCTTAGTAGGGGCCTCCTACGAGCAGTACTTC,CASSLVGASYEQYF
few,.,TRBV6-5,TRBJ1-6,TGTGCCAGCAGTTCGGGCTCCGGGACTTTGGAGTCACCCCTCCACTTT,CASSSGSGTLESPLHF
.,.,TRBV27,TRBJ2-2,TGTGCCAGCAGAAGCCGCACCGGGGAGCTGTTTTTT,CASRSRTGELFF
.,TRBD1,TRBV18,TRBJ2-5,TGTGCCAGCTCACCCCGGGACAGGGCAAGAGAGACCCAGTACTTC,CASSPRDRARETQYF
.,TRBD2,TRBV2,TRBJ2-7,TGTGCCAGCAGAGCTAAGGGACTAGCCGAAGACAACTACGAGCAGTACTTC,CASRAKGLAEDNYEQYF
.,.,TRBV30,TRBJ1-2,TGTGCCTGGAGCCGCGGCCCCGCCGGCTACACCTTC,CAWSRGPAGYTF
.,TRBD1,TRBV5-8,TRBJ1-5,TGTGCCAGCAGCTTGGAGGCAGGGGGACAGCCCCAGCATTTT,CASSLEAGGQPQHF
.,TRBD2,TRBV19,TRBJ2-3,TGTGCCAGTAGTTCTCCCTTTAGCGGGAGATACACAGATACGCAGTATTTT,CASSSPFSGRYTDTQYF
once,TRBD2,TRBV7-6,TRBJ2-1,TGTGCCAGCAGCTCCGGACTAGCGGGAGGACGCTCCTACAATGAGCAGTTCTTC,CASSSGLAGGRSYNEQFF
.,.,TRBV28,TRBJ2-7,TGTGCCAGCAGGGGGCGAATAAACTCCTACGAGCAGTACTTC,CASRGRINSYEQYF
.,.,TRBV27,TRBJ2-3,TGTGCCAGCAGAGTTTTGGGAATTGGGACTCGCACAGATACGCAGTATTTT,CASRVLGIGTRTDTQYF
.,TRBD2,TRBV5-1,TRBJ2-1,TGCGCCAGCAAACGTGAGTGGGGAAGTAGCGGGAACAATGAGCAGTTCTTC,CASKREWGSSGNNEQFF
.,TRBD2,TRBV19,TRBJ2-1,TGTGCCAGTAGTATAAGGGGACTAGCGAACAATGAGCAGTTCTTC,CASSIRGLANNEQFF
few,.,TRBV20-1,TRBJ1-1,TGCAGTGCTAGAGAGTCTCCGCGATCTTTCTTT,CSARESPRSFF
.,TRBD2,TRBV6-1,TRBJ2-3,TGTGCCAGCAGTGAACTAGGCGGGAGAAGGGGAGATACGCAGTATTTT,CASSELGGRRGDTQYF
.,TRBD2,TRBV25-1,TRBJ2-2,TGTGCCAGCAGTGAATTGGCTAGCGGGAAGGTCGGGGAGCTGTTTTTT,CASSELASGKVGELFF
.,.,TRBV7-6,TRBJ1-5,TGTGCCAGCAGCCTAGCCAGGAATCAGCCCCAGCATTTT,CASSLARNQPQHF
.,.,TRBV19,TRBJ2-3,TGTGCCAGTAAAGGGGATTTTAGCACAGATACGCAGTATTTT,CASKGDFSTDTQYF
.,.,TRBV18,TRBJ1-2,TGTGCCAGCTCACCTACCGACAGACCGAGAACCTATGGCTACACCTTC,CASSPTDRPRTYGYTF
.,TRBD1,TRBV5-1,TRBJ2-4,TGCGCCAGCAGCTACGGACAGGGAGGTTCCAAAAACATTCAGTACTTC,CASSYGQGGSKNIQYF
few,TRBD2,TRBV29-1,TRBJ2-2,TGCAGCGTTGAAGAAAAGCGGGAGAACACCGGGGAGCTGTTTTTT,CSVEEKRENTGELFF
.,.,TRBV6-2/TRBV6-3,TRBJ2-3,TGTGCCAGCAGTCGTAGCGAGACAGATACGCAGTATTTT,CASSRSETDTQYF